This T cell receptor beta chain was captured by sequencing in a study of blood T cell repertoires in COVID-19. About the research overall: Nucleic acid was either cDNA or gDNA, and it came from T cells, B-cell-depleted T cells, or PBMCs.

This CDR3 is built from 16 residues. V trimming: 2 bases; J trimming: 3 bases; junction bases outside the gene matches: 9. Germline V gene data show CDR1 as KGHSH and CDR2 as LQKENI. Sequencing used immunoSEQ multiplex PCR; TCRdb keeps in-frame clones, though not all of them. The sample has some 320,000 clones, approximately 85% seen once; the top ten hold around 7.8%. This sequence was found in a human donor in a cohort sampled during active COVID-19. Material: peripheral blood. The V and J genes are TRBV18 and TRBJ2-7, with TRBD1 identical over 8 bases. The CDR3 protein is CASSPDRTGIFYEQYF. Written as DNA, the CDR3 is TGTGCCAGCTCACCAGACCGGACAGGGATTTTCTACGAGCAGTACTTC.